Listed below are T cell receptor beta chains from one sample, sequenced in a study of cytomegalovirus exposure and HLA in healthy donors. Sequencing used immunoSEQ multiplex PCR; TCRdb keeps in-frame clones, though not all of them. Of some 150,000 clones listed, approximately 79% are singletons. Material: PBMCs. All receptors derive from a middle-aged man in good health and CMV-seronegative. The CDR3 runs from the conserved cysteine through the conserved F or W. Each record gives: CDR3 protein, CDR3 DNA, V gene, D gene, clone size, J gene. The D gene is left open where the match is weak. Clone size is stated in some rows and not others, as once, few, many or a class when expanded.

CDR3: CAWSSRGDTEAFF
DNA: TGTGCCTGGAGTAGCCGGGGTGACACTGAAGCTTTCTTT
V: TRBV30
D: NA
size: NA
J: TRBJ1-1

CDR3: CASSLGLAGGNNEQFF
DNA: TGCGCCAGCAGCTTGGGACTAGCGGGAGGAAACAATGAGCAGTTCTTC
V: TRBV5-1
D: TRBD2
size: NA
J: TRBJ2-1

CDR3: CAISEGDWNTGELFF
DNA: TGTGCCATCAGTGAGGGAGACTGGAACACCGGGGAGCTGTTTTTT
V: TRBV10-3
D: NA
size: few
J: TRBJ2-2

CDR3: CAIGRGGAGELFF
DNA: TGTGCCATCGGTCGGGGTGGTGCCGGGGAGCTGTTTTTT
V: TRBV10-3
D: NA
size: NA
J: TRBJ2-2

CDR3: CATSRGDSGSPLHF
DNA: TGTGCCACCAGCAGAGGGGATAGCGGTTCACCCCTCCACTTT
V: TRBV15
D: NA
size: few
J: TRBJ1-6

CDR3: CAISERGGSGNTIYF
DNA: TGTGCCATCAGTGAACGCGGTGGCTCTGGAAACACCATATATTTT
V: TRBV10-3
D: NA
size: few
J: TRBJ1-3

CDR3: CASSLVRAEQFF
DNA: TGTGCCAGCAGCTTAGTTAGAGCTGAGCAGTTCTTC
V: TRBV11-2
D: NA
size: NA
J: TRBJ2-1

CDR3: CASSTSLGALESYEQYF
DNA: TGTGCCAGCAGCACTTCCCTAGGCGCACTGGAAAGTTACGAGCAGTACTTC
V: TRBV21-1
D: NA
size: NA
J: TRBJ2-7

CDR3: CASSLSRGGGQETQYF
DNA: TGTGCCAGCAGCTTGTCACGAGGAGGGGGCCAGGAGACCCAGTACTTC
V: TRBV5-4
D: NA
size: few
J: TRBJ2-5

CDR3: CAWGTSGYEQYF
DNA: TGTGCCTGGGGGACTAGCGGCTACGAGCAGTACTTC
V: TRBV30
D: TRBD2
size: NA
J: TRBJ2-7

CDR3: CASSPQTSGIATYEQYF
DNA: TGTGCCAGCAGTCCCCAGACTAGCGGGATTGCAACCTACGAGCAGTACTTC
V: TRBV27
D: TRBD2
size: NA
J: TRBJ2-7

CDR3: CASSLGAGGNSQYF
DNA: TGCGCCAGCAGCTTGGGTGCAGGTGGTAACAGTCAGTACTTC
V: TRBV5-1
D: NA
size: NA
J: TRBJ2-4

CDR3: CASSLTGVLWNEQFF
DNA: TGCGCCAGCAGCTTGACAGGGGTTTTGTGGAATGAGCAGTTCTTC
V: TRBV5-1
D: TRBD1
size: NA
J: TRBJ2-1

CDR3: CASSLASSWGHGYTF
DNA: TGCGCCAGCAGCTTGGCCTCCAGCTGGGGCCATGGCTACACCTTC
V: TRBV5-1
D: NA
size: once
J: TRBJ1-2

CDR3: CSSSSQGSPADTQYF
DNA: TGTTCCAGCAGTTCGCAGGGATCTCCCGCAGATACGCAGTATTTT
V: TRBV7-9
D: NA
size: NA
J: TRBJ2-3

CDR3: CASTKWPGETQYF
DNA: TGTGCCAGCACCAAATGGCCGGGAGAGACCCAGTACTTC
V: TRBV7-9
D: NA
size: NA
J: TRBJ2-5

CDR3: CASNIADTQYF
DNA: TGTGCCAGCAACATCGCAGATACGCAGTATTTT
V: TRBV6-1
D: NA
size: NA
J: TRBJ2-3

CDR3: CASSPPSLAGTDTQYF
DNA: TGTGCCAGCTCACCACCCTCACTAGCGGGAACAGATACGCAGTATTTT
V: TRBV18
D: TRBD2
size: NA
J: TRBJ2-3

CDR3: CASRTGQSNQPQHF
DNA: TGTGCCAGCAGAACGGGACAGAGCAATCAGCCCCAGCATTTT
V: TRBV6-1
D: TRBD1
size: NA
J: TRBJ1-5

CDR3: CASNLPAPRFYEQYF
DNA: TGTGCCAGCAACTTACCCGCTCCCAGGTTCTACGAGCAGTACTTC
V: TRBV5-4
D: NA
size: NA
J: TRBJ2-7

CDR3: CASSSARLAGDTGELFF
DNA: TGTGCTAGCAGCTCCGCTCGACTAGCGGGAGACACCGGGGAGCTGTTTTTT
V: TRBV7-7
D: TRBD2
size: NA
J: TRBJ2-2

CDR3: CASSLDRVSYEQYF
DNA: TGTGCCAGCAGCTTGGACAGGGTGAGCTACGAGCAGTACTTC
V: TRBV7-8
D: TRBD1
size: NA
J: TRBJ2-7

CDR3: CASSFPDPSGRHHSTDTQYF
DNA: TGTGCCAGCAGTTTCCCCGATCCTAGCGGGAGGCACCATAGCACAGATACGCAGTATTTT
V: TRBV28
D: TRBD2
size: NA
J: TRBJ2-3

CDR3: CASSSRTRSYEQYF
DNA: TGTGCCAGCAGCTCAAGGACTAGATCCTACGAGCAGTACTTC
V: TRBV7-2
D: TRBD2
size: NA
J: TRBJ2-7

CDR3: CASSSPPGTSGRGSYNEQFF
DNA: TGTGCCAGCAGCTCTCCACCCGGGACTAGCGGGAGAGGGTCCTACAATGAGCAGTTCTTC
V: TRBV7-6
D: TRBD2
size: NA
J: TRBJ2-1

CDR3: CASSLIRDWHNEQFF
DNA: TGTGCCAGCAGTTTAATCCGGGACTGGCATAATGAGCAGTTCTTC
V: TRBV27
D: NA
size: NA
J: TRBJ2-1

CDR3: CASSPDRTYEQYF
DNA: TGTGCCAGCAGTCCCGACAGGACCTACGAGCAGTACTTC
V: TRBV2
D: NA
size: once
J: TRBJ2-7

CDR3: CASSLARGAFF
DNA: TGTGCCAGCAGCTTAGCTCGGGGAGCTTTCTTT
V: TRBV7-2
D: NA
size: NA
J: TRBJ1-1

CDR3: CASSLGGNTEAFF
DNA: TGCGCCAGCAGCTTAGGCGGGAACACTGAAGCTTTCTTT
V: TRBV5-1
D: NA
size: NA
J: TRBJ1-1

CDR3: CASSHSGRGADTQYF
DNA: TGCGCCAGCAGCCATAGCGGGAGAGGCGCAGATACGCAGTATTTT
V: TRBV4-3
D: TRBD2
size: NA
J: TRBJ2-3

CDR3: CASSFDLEGGLTDTQYF
DNA: TGTGCCAGCAGTTTTGATCTGGAGGGAGGCCTCACAGATACGCAGTATTTT
V: TRBV27
D: NA
size: few
J: TRBJ2-3

CDR3: CASSLGRFGELFF
DNA: TGTGCCAGCAGCTTAGGTCGGTTCGGGGAGCTGTTTTTT
V: TRBV7-2
D: NA
size: few
J: TRBJ2-2

CDR3: CASSQSRGEQFF
DNA: TGTGCCAGCAGCCAAAGTAGGGGTGAGCAGTTCTTC
V: TRBV14
D: NA
size: NA
J: TRBJ2-1

CDR3: CASIQGHRTGELFF
DNA: TGTGCCAGCATCCAGGGGCACAGGACCGGGGAGCTGTTTTTT
V: TRBV28
D: NA
size: NA
J: TRBJ2-2

CDR3: CSERRGTEAFF
DNA: TGCAGTGAGAGAAGGGGTACTGAAGCTTTCTTT
V: TRBV20-1
D: NA
size: NA
J: TRBJ1-1

CDR3: CASSDSGNPTDTQYF
DNA: TGTGCCAGCAGTGACAGCGGGAACCCGACAGATACGCAGTATTTT
V: TRBV6-4
D: TRBD2
size: NA
J: TRBJ2-3

CDR3: CASSLPRGANEKLFF
DNA: TGTGCCAGCAGTTTACCGCGGGGGGCGAATGAAAAACTGTTTTTT
V: TRBV28
D: NA
size: once
J: TRBJ1-4

CDR3: CASSFPGRPTEAFF
DNA: TGCGCCAGCAGCTTCCCAGGTAGACCCACTGAAGCTTTCTTT
V: TRBV5-1
D: NA
size: NA
J: TRBJ1-1

CDR3: CASRLSNQPQHF
DNA: TGTGCCAGCCGACTTAGCAATCAGCCCCAGCATTTT
V: TRBV28
D: NA
size: NA
J: TRBJ1-5

CDR3: CASQREGLNTQYF
DNA: TGTGCCAGCCAGCGGGAGGGCCTTAATACGCAGTATTTT
V: TRBV25-1
D: TRBD2
size: NA
J: TRBJ2-3

CDR3: CASSLGTGPLNTGELFF
DNA: TGCGCCAGCAGCCTCGGGACAGGGCCCTTAAACACCGGGGAGCTGTTTTTT
V: TRBV4-1
D: TRBD1
size: NA
J: TRBJ2-2

CDR3: CASSYLAGRSYEQYF
DNA: TGTGCCAGCAGTTACTTGGCGGGACGTTCCTACGAGCAGTACTTC
V: TRBV6-5
D: NA
size: NA
J: TRBJ2-7

CDR3: CASSQVGTGAWDYGYTF
DNA: TGTGCCAGCAGCCAAGTCGGGACAGGGGCTTGGGACTATGGCTACACCTTC
V: TRBV4-2
D: TRBD1
size: NA
J: TRBJ1-2

CDR3: CASLLDPRGQPQHF
DNA: TGTGCCAGCCTACTCGACCCTCGAGGTCAGCCCCAGCATTTT
V: TRBV28
D: NA
size: few
J: TRBJ1-5

CDR3: CATSNQQGFRGNQPQHF
DNA: TGTGCCACCAGCAACCAACAGGGCTTTCGAGGCAATCAGCCCCAGCATTTT
V: TRBV15
D: NA
size: NA
J: TRBJ1-5

CDR3: CASSLPSGRAGELFF
DNA: TGTGCCAGCAGTCTCCCTAGCGGGAGGGCCGGGGAGCTGTTTTTT
V: TRBV28
D: TRBD2
size: NA
J: TRBJ2-2

CDR3: CASSLGYRDRGNTEAFF
DNA: TGTGCCAGCAGCTTGGGGTATAGGGACAGGGGGAACACTGAAGCTTTCTTT
V: TRBV5-6
D: TRBD1
size: few
J: TRBJ1-1

CDR3: CASSLGWTTDTQYF
DNA: TGTGCCAGTAGTTTGGGGTGGACTACAGATACGCAGTATTTT
V: TRBV19
D: NA
size: NA
J: TRBJ2-3

CDR3: CASSLGAGRGNTEAFF
DNA: TGCGCCAGCAGCTTGGGGGCCGGGAGGGGGAACACTGAAGCTTTCTTT
V: TRBV5-1
D: NA
size: NA
J: TRBJ1-1

CDR3: CASSSSRSGNDEQYF
DNA: TGTGCCAGCAGCTCGAGTCGAAGCGGGAACGACGAGCAGTACTTC
V: TRBV5-4
D: TRBD2
size: NA
J: TRBJ2-7